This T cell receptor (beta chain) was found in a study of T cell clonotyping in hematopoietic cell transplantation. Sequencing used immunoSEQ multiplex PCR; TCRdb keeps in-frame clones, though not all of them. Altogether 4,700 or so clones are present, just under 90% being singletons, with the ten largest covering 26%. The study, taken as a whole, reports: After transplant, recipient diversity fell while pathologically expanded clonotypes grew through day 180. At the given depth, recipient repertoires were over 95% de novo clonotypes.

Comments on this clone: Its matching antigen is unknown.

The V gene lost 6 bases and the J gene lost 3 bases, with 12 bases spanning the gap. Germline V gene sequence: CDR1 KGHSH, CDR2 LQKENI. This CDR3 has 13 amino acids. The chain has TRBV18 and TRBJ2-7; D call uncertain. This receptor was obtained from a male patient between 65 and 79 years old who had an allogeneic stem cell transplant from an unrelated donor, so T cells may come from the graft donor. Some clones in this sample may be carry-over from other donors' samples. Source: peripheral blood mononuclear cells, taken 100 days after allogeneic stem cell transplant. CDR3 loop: CASSKGLGYEQYF. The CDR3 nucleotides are TGTGCCAGCTCCAAGGGTTTGGGCTACGAGCAGTACTTC. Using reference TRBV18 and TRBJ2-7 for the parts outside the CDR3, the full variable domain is NAGVMQNPRHLVRRRGQEARLRCSPMKGHSHVYWYRQLPEEGLKFMVYLQKENIIDESGMPKERFSAEFPKEGPSILRIQQVVRGDSAAYFCASSKGLGYEQYFGPGTRLTVT.